This passage covers 12 T cell receptor beta chains from one sample sequenced in a study of CD8 T cells in ankylosing spondylitis. MiXCR, applied by TCRdb to the 5' RACE reads, yields one record per CDR3 protein. The table has approximately 150,000 distinct CDR3 sequences, 40% to 50% seen once; the top ten hold about 15%. Material: synovial fluid, either unsorted or a sorted T cell fraction (not recorded which). The receptors were gathered from a male donor with ankylosing spondylitis.

The J gene is TRBJ2-1, the V gene TRBV27; TRBD2 matches 11 bases. CDR1 and CDR2 (germline): MNHEY, SMNVEV (reference sequence). J was trimmed by 9 bases and V by 4 bases; bases with no gene match: 5. This CDR3 contains 14 residues. CDR3 bases: TGTGCCAGCAGTTGGCGTAGCGGGAGGGGTGAGCAGTTCTTC. Translating it yields CASSWRSGRGEQFF.

The V call is TRBV19, the J call TRBJ2-1, with D hard to call. From germline, CDR1 is LNHDA and CDR2 SQIVND (reference sequence). V was trimmed by 1 base and J by 7 bases, leaving 5 bases between them. The CDR3 extends over 12 amino acids. CDR3 sequence: CASSIVGNEQFF. The CDR3, as DNA: TGTGCCAGTAGTATAGTGGGAAATGAGCAGTTCTTC. Filled out from reference TRBV19 and TRBJ2-1, the complete variable domain reads DGGITQSPKYLFRKEGQNVTLSCEQNLNHDAMYWYRQDPGQGLRLIYYSQIVNDFQKGDIAEGYSVSREKKESFPLTVTSAQKNPTAFYLCASSIVGNEQFFGPGTRLTVL.

The chain joins TRBV18 to TRBJ1-5; D gene unclear. The germline V gene has CDR1 KGHSH and CDR2 LQKENI. V lost 2 bases to trimming and J lost 5 bases, with 13 bases between them. CDR3 size: 15 residues. In nucleotides, the CDR3 is TGTGCCAGCTCACCAGTCCCAATACCCGATCAGCCCCAGCATTTT. This gives the protein CASSPVPIPDQPQHF.

V is TRBV7-6 and J is TRBJ2-7; a possible D gene is TRBD1 (6 bases). This CDR3 is built from 14 residues. The V end was cut by 5 bases, the J end by 5 bases, with 16 bases between. The germline V gene has CDR1 SGHVS and CDR2 FNYEAQ. CDR3 amino acids: CASSPGWGRNEQYF. In DNA form, the CDR3 reads TGTGCCAGCAGCCCAGGCTGGGGGCGTAACGAGCAGTACTTC.

The chain uses TRBV27 and TRBJ2-7; D not resolved. The CDR3 extends over 13 amino acids. CDR1 and CDR2 (germline): MNHEY, SMNVEV (reference sequence). V was pared by 5 bases and J by 3 bases, with 11 bases between. The DNA for the CDR3 is TGTGCCAGCAGTACCGCAGGTTACTACGAGCAGTACTTC. Translating gives CASSTAGYYEQYF.

This clonotype has a handful of counts. DNA of the CDR3: TGTGCCACCAGCAGAGATGAAGCCGGCAACACTGAAGCTTTCTTT. It specifies CATSRDEAGNTEAFF. The rearrangement joins TRBV15 to TRBJ1-1; D unresolved. V was trimmed by 0 bases and J by 2 bases, leaving 10 bases between them. The CDR3 spans 15 residues. Per germline, CDR1 LNHNV and CDR2 YYDKDF (reference sequence).

There are many counts of this clonotype. The chain carries TRBV4-3 and TRBJ2-2; the D gene is possibly TRBD2 (5 bases). The ends were cut back, 0 bases at V and 10 bases at J, with 18 bases in the middle. The germline gives CDR1 LGHNA, CDR2 YSLEER. CDR3 size: 16 residues. The CDR3 reads CASSQDRGTLVEELFF. The CDR3 nucleotides are TGCGCCAGCAGCCAAGATCGGGGTACCCTTGTGGAGGAGCTGTTTTTT.

This clonotype occurred once. CDR3 DNA: TGTGCCAGCAGCTTCGGGACAGGTGAAATCTCTGGGGCCAACGTCCTGACTTTC. Translation: CASSFGTGEISGANVLTF. The chain employs TRBV11-1 and TRBJ2-6, with 8 bases lining up with TRBD1. From germline, CDR1 is SGHAT and CDR2 FQDESV (reference sequence). This CDR3 comprises 18 residues. The J segment lost 0 bases and the V segment lost 3 bases, leaving 7 bases of the junction unmatched. Full variable domain (rest looked up from reference TRBV11-1 and TRBJ2-6): EAEVAQSPRYKITEKSQAVAFWCDPISGHATLYWYRQILGQGPELLVQFQDESVVDDSQLPKDRFSAERLKGVDSTLKIQPAELGDSAMYLCASSFGTGEISGANVLTFGAGSRLTVL.

This clonotype was recorded many times. The CDR3 spells CASQGVAKNIQYF. In nucleotides, the CDR3 is TGTGCCAGCCAGGGCGTAGCCAAAAACATTCAGTACTTC. The genes are TRBV7-9 and TRBJ2-4; weak D call: TRBD1 (5 bases). With 8 bases removed from V and 0 bases from J, the gap between germline ends came to 8 bases. The V gene's germline CDR1 is SEHNR and CDR2 FQNEAQ (reference sequence). The CDR3 extends over 13 amino acids.

The chain recombines TRBV6-4 with TRBJ2-1; 7 nucleotides align to TRBD1. Germline CDR1 is MRHNA and CDR2 is SNTAGT. The CDR3 consists of 13 residues. The V and J ends lost 2 bases and 6 bases, in that order; junction bases with no gene match: 1. The CDR3: CASSDRDSNEQFF. DNA for the CDR3: TGTGCCAGCAGTGACCGGGACAGCAATGAGCAGTTCTTC.

This clonotype was detected only a few times. J is TRBJ1-2 and V is TRBV20-1; possibly TRBD1 for D (5 bases). This CDR3 has 15 amino acids. The germline V gene has CDR1 DFQATT and CDR2 SNEGSKA (reference sequence). Trimming cost V 1 base and J 0 bases, with 12 bases left between them. CDR3 sequence reads: CSARGWGTPNYGYTF. CDR3 coding DNA: TGCAGTGCTAGAGGTTGGGGGACCCCTAACTATGGCTACACCTTC.

The chain links TRBV11-2 to TRBJ2-5; D is possibly TRBD1 or TRBD2 (5 bases each). The CDR3 has 16 amino acids. Trimming removed 5 bases at V and 5 bases at J, with 21 bases between. Germline V gives CDR1 SGHAT, CDR2 FQNNGV. The CDR3 reads CASSPITVPEGETQYF. CDR3 nucleotide sequence: TGTGCCAGCAGCCCAATCACGGTCCCCGAGGGGGAGACCCAGTACTTC.